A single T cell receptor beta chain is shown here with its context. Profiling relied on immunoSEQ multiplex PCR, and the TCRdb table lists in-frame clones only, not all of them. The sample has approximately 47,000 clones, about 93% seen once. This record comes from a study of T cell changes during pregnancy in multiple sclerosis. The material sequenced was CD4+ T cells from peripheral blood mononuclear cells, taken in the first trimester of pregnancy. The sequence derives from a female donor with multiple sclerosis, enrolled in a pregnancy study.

In DNA form, the CDR3 reads TGTGCCAGCAGCTTAGGCCTAGCGGGGCGCCTATACGAGCAGTACTTC. This encodes CASSLGLAGRLYEQYF. The chain joins TRBV7-2 to TRBJ2-7, with 9 bases that match TRBD2. J lost 4 bases, V lost 1 base, and 8 bases had no gene match. From germline, CDR1 is SGHTA and CDR2 FQGNSA. This CDR3 is built from 16 residues.